One sample yielded the 16 T cell receptor beta chains listed below, sequenced in a study of T cells in Graves' hyperthyroidism and ophthalmopathy (dated by TCRdb to between 2019 and 2020). Receptor amplification or capture employed multiplex PCR. The instrument was an Illumina HiSeq 2000. TCR beta CDR3 regions were amplified from RNA transcripts. The first round of RT-PCR for the TCR CDR3 was performed with the HTBI primer set and the Qiagen OneStep RT-PCR kit. The public reads were reanalyzed by TCRdb: fastp trimming at Q25, MiXCR alignment, in-frame beta chains only. Rows matching on CDR3 protein sequence are summarized as one entry with the most common DNA and genes. The sample table shows some 570,000 distinct CDR3 sequences, and approximately 17% are seen once. Jointly, the top ten make up approximately 15% of the sample. Sequencing was carried out using blood. These receptors were obtained from a woman between 18 and 29 years old with Graves' ophthalmopathy.

This clonotype has more than one count but fewer than ten. This rearrangement joins TRBV7-2 to TRBJ2-2; D is possibly TRBD1 (5 bases). Germline-derived CDR1 and CDR2 are SGHTA and FQGNSA. The CDR3 has 16 residues. Trimming removed 1 base from V and 6 bases from J, with 15 bases in between. The CDR3 coding sequence is TGTGCCAGCAGCTTAGATGGGGCACCGAAGTCCGGGGAGCTGTTTTTT. This codes for CASSLDGAPKSGELFF. The full variable domain, its missing parts supplied by reference TRBV7-2 and TRBJ2-2, is GAGVSQSPSNKVTEKGKDVELRCDPISGHTALYWYRQSLGQGLEFLIYFQGNSAPDKSGLPSDRFSAERTGGSVSTLTIQRTQQEDSAVYLCASSLDGAPKSGELFFGEGSRLTVL.

This clonotype was picked up many times. The chain recombines TRBV7-9 with TRBJ1-2, with a possible D match to TRBD1 (5 bases). This CDR3 has 13 residues. With 5 bases removed from V and 4 bases from J, the gap between germline ends came to 11 bases. Germline V gene sequence: CDR1 SEHNR, CDR2 FQNEAQ (reference sequence). CDR3 region: CASSQPGGYGYTF. For the CDR3, the DNA is TGTGCCAGCAGCCAACCCGGGGGCTATGGCTACACCTTC.

The chain links TRBV27 to TRBJ2-1; 8 positions match TRBD2. Unmatched junction bases numbered 5, after V lost 2 bases and J lost 2 bases. There are 16 residues in the CDR3. Germline CDR1 and CDR2: MNHEY and SMNVEV (reference sequence). The chain's CDR3 is CASSLITGGPYNEQFF. The CDR3 coding sequence is TGTGCCAGCAGTTTAATCACGGGGGGGCCCTACAATGAGCAGTTCTTC.

V usage is TRBV7-8 and J usage is TRBJ1-1; no firm D call. V was pared by 2 bases and J by 1 base, with 14 bases between. Germline values: CDR1 SGHVS, CDR2 FQNEAQ. The CDR3 contains 16 residues. For the CDR3, the DNA is TGTGCCAGCAGCTTACTTAATTTCCGAGGGAACACTGAAGCTTTCTTT. Protein: CASSLLNFRGNTEAFF. Full variable domain (rest looked up from reference TRBV7-8 and TRBJ1-1): GAGVSQSPRYKVAKRGQDVALRCDPISGHVSLFWYQQALGQGPEFLTYFQNEAQLDKSGLPSDRFFAERPEGSVSTLKIQRTQQEDSAVYLCASSLLNFRGNTEAFFGQGTRLTVV.

The table lists this clonotype with a few counts. This chain joins TRBV6-1 and TRBJ1-1; D call uncertain. Trimming cost V 8 bases and J 4 bases, with 14 bases left between them. The CDR3 length is 13 residues. CDR1 is MNHNS and CDR2 is SASEGT in the germline V gene. The CDR3 sequence: CASGFVMGTEAFF. The CDR3 region has the DNA TGTGCCAGCGGCTTTGTCATGGGCACTGAAGCTTTCTTT.

The gene calls are TRBV20-1 and TRBJ2-3; no clear D gene. Trimming shortened V by 1 base and J by 2 bases, and 13 bases separated the two germline ends. This CDR3 has 15 residues. Germline assignment: CDR1 DFQATT and CDR2 SNEGSKA (reference sequence). The CDR3 bases are TGCAGTGCTAGAGTCTCAGGTGGGAACACAGATACGCAGTATTTT. Residues: CSARVSGGNTDTQYF.

In regard to this clonotype: A read error is possible here, since a much larger clone lies one base away. The gene calls are TRBV30 and TRBJ1-5, with 8 bases aligning to TRBD1. The CDR3 totals 13 residues. Germline V lookup: CDR1 GTSNPN, CDR2 SVGIG (reference sequence). CDR3 in DNA: TGTGCCTGGAGGGACAGGGTCGATCAGTCCCAGCATTTT. Translating it yields CAWRDRVDQSQHF.

This clonotype appeared many times. The chain has TRBV27 and TRBJ1-2; tentative D call: TRBD1 (5 bases). Germline V gene sequence: CDR1 MNHEY, CDR2 SMNVEV (reference sequence). Deletions cut 6 bases from V and 2 bases from J, with 13 bases between. This CDR3 spans 14 amino acids. CDR3 in amino acids: CASSPGRGNYGYTF. The CDR3 bases are TGTGCCAGCAGCCCGGGACGGGGGAACTATGGCTACACCTTC.

The chain is built from TRBV20-1 and TRBJ2-2; 9 bases fit TRBD1. The CDR3 runs to 15 residues. Per the germline V gene, CDR1 is DFQATT and CDR2 is SNEGSKA (reference sequence). The V gene end was trimmed by 3 bases and the J gene end by 2 bases; junction bases not matched to a gene: 4. CDR3 coding DNA: TGCAGTGCTAGGCGGGACAGGGCCAACACCGGGGAGCTGTTTTTT. Residues: CSARRDRANTGELFF.

The rearrangement links TRBV9 to TRBJ2-1; D is ambiguous. The length of the CDR3 is 14 residues. The V gene lost 3 bases and the J gene lost 3 bases, with 10 bases spanning the gap. CDR1 and CDR2 (germline): SGDLS, YYNGEE. The CDR3 DNA is TGTGCCAGCAGCGACTCGAGCTACTACAATGAGCAGTTCTTC. This codes for CASSDSSYYNEQFF.

This clonotype was detected a few times. The chain combines TRBV6-1 with TRBJ2-1, with D unresolved. The germline V gene encodes CDR1 MNHNS and CDR2 SASEGT. The CDR3 is 13 residues long. The V gene lost 0 bases and the J gene lost 7 bases, with 7 bases spanning the gap. The CDR3 region is CASSEAPRNEQFF. In DNA, the CDR3 is TGTGCCAGCAGTGAAGCTCCCCGGAATGAGCAGTTCTTC.

In this sample, this clonotype turned up many times. The chain links TRBV7-8 to TRBJ2-1; 7 nucleotides match TRBD2. Germline CDR1 reads SGHVS; CDR2 reads FQNEAQ. The V segment lost 5 bases and the J segment 6 bases; nucleotides outside the gene matches: 10. CDR3 length: 15 residues. The CDR3 protein is CASSQSGAAINEQFF. The CDR3 coding sequence is TGTGCCAGCAGCCAAAGCGGGGCGGCGATCAATGAGCAGTTCTTC.

This clonotype has at least ten counts. The chain carries TRBV7-8 and TRBJ2-7, with D possibly being TRBD1 (5 bases). Germline assignment: CDR1 SGHVS and CDR2 FQNEAQ. V was cut by 0 bases and J by 2 bases, with 11 bases left in between. The CDR3 spans 15 residues. This chain's CDR3 is CASSLARTGAYEQYF. The CDR3, as DNA: TGTGCCAGCAGCTTAGCGCGAACAGGAGCCTACGAGCAGTACTTC.

This clonotype was seen ten or more times. The V gene is TRBV20-1, the J gene TRBJ2-7; no reliable D call. V dropped 3 bases and J dropped 0 bases, with 18 bases sitting between them. The CDR3 is made up of 16 amino acids. CDR1 is DFQATT and CDR2 is SNEGSKA in the germline V gene (reference sequence). This chain's CDR3 is CSASPFGAASSYEQYF. CDR3 DNA: TGCAGTGCTAGCCCCTTCGGCGCGGCTAGCTCCTACGAGCAGTACTTC.

This clonotype was seen repeatedly, ten times or more. V is TRBV24-1 and J is TRBJ1-2; D ambiguous. The V gene's germline CDR1 is KGHDR and CDR2 SFDVKD. CDR3 length equals 13 residues. V was pared by 0 bases and J by 6 bases, with 7 bases between. CDR3 coding DNA: TGTGCCACCAGTGATTTGAAGGGAAATGGCTACACCTTC. It is translated as CATSDLKGNGYTF.

The chain recombines TRBV4-2 with TRBJ1-2; D gene ambiguous. Trimming pared 6 bases from V and 0 bases from J, leaving 14 bases between. This CDR3 spans 15 amino acids. Germline CDR1 LGHNA, CDR2 YNFKEQ. This CDR3 reads CASRALGSSNYGYTF. In DNA, the CDR3 is TGTGCCAGCAGGGCCTTGGGCAGTTCTAACTATGGCTACACCTTC.